This T cell receptor (beta chain) was obtained from a study of Tregs in tolerant kidney transplant recipients. For this clone: The antigen is not known.

Study observations and caveats: Biological reproducibility was not directly addressed in this study.

Measured with immunoSEQ multiplex PCR; TCRdb has only the in-frame clones, and not every one. The sample includes more than 60,000 clones, roughly 88% of them seen just once. The source of this sequence is a human donor who received a combined kidney and bone marrow transplant. Sequenced here: Tregs from blood, sampled before the transplant.

This CDR3 is CATSPGLSTDTQYF. The CDR3 bases are TGTGCCACCAGCCCAGGGTTGAGCACAGATACGCAGTATTTT. This chain links TRBV15 with TRBJ2-3; TRBD1 is a possible D gene (5 bases). CDR1 is LNHNV, CDR2 YYDKDF, per germline (reference sequence). CDR3 length: 14 residues. V was shortened by 5 bases and J by 0 bases, with 9 bases between the two germline ends.